What follows describes a single T cell receptor beta chain. Its antigen is unknown. The CDR3 has 12 residues. V shed 3 bases and J shed 3 bases, with 5 bases lying between them. Germline values: CDR1 SGHTA, CDR2 FQGNSA. The record originates from a study of blood T cells in healthy people across ages. Findings and caveats of the study: Roughly linear declines in TCR beta diversity per million T cells occurred with age.

Then a second PCR, running roughly 7 to 11 cycles, was carried out with a sample-barcoded 5' primer and a J-beta primer mix. One entry per CDR3 protein results from TCRdb running MiXCR on the 5' RACE reads. The repertoire consists of approximately 490,000 distinct CDR3 sequences, with around 24% occurring once and the leading ten covering 8.7%. These data were likewise used in another study, on T cells of mothers and their children.

The sequencing input was blood. The clonotype originates from a boy younger than 18 in good health. The chain recombines TRBV7-2 with TRBJ2-5; D unresolved. The CDR3 DNA follows: TGTGCCAGCAGCTTTAATAAAGAGACCCAGTACTTC. As protein: CASSFNKETQYF.